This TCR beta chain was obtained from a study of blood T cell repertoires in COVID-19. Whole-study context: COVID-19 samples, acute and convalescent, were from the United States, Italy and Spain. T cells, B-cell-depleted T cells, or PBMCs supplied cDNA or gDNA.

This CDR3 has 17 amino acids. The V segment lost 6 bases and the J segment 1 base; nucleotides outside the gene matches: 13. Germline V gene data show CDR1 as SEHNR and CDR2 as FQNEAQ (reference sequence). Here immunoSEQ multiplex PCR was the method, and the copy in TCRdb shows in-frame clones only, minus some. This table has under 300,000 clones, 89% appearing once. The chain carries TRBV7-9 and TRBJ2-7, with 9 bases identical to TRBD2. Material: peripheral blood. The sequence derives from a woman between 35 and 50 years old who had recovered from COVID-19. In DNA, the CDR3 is TGTGCCAGCAGTTCGGCCTCCGGGACTAGCTTTTCCTACGAGCAGTACTTC. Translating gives CASSSASGTSFSYEQYF.